Presented here are 15 T cell receptor beta chains from one specimen sequenced in a study of early T cells in non-severe SARS-CoV-2 infection. TCRdb processed the 5' RACE reads anew with MiXCR; each CDR3 protein has one entry. The sample comprises around 30,000 distinct CDR3 sequences, about 8.2% of which are singletons, and approximately 13% rests with the top ten. The sample comprised whole blood. The source is an adult who was a healthcare worker with PCR-confirmed SARS-CoV-2 infection or an uninfected control (not recorded which).

This clonotype was detected ten times or more. The chain is built from TRBV6-1 and TRBJ1-5; D gene unclear. CDR3 size: 15 residues. CDR1 is MNHNS and CDR2 is SASEGT in the germline V gene. V lost 6 bases and J lost 5, with 17 bases in between. The CDR3 sequence: CASSTGYGIDQPQHF. The DNA of the CDR3 is TGTGCCAGCAGCACTGGGTACGGCATAGATCAGCCCCAGCATTTT.

This clonotype has more than one count but fewer than ten. This rearrangement joins TRBV30 to TRBJ2-3; the D call may be TRBD1 or TRBD2 (6 bases each). Trimming took off 8 bases at V and 4 bases at J, with 19 bases between the two ends. CDR3 length equals 14 residues. Germline assignment: CDR1 GTSNPN and CDR2 SVGIG (reference sequence). The chain's CDR3 is CAGRGDEDADTQYF. DNA of the CDR3: TGTGCCGGAAGGGGGGACGAGGACGCAGATACGCAGTATTTT. The full variable domain, with the rest looked up from reference TRBV30 and TRBJ2-3, is SQTIHQWPATLVQPVGSPLSLECTVEGTSNPNLYWYRQAAGRGLQLLFYSVGIGQISSEVPQNLSASRPQDRQFILSSKKLLLSDSGFYLCAGRGDEDADTQYFGPGTRLTVL.

The chain has TRBV19 and TRBJ2-2; weak D call: TRBD1 (6 bases). CDR3 length: 15 residues. The germline gives CDR1 LNHDA, CDR2 SQIVND (reference sequence). V lost 3 bases, J lost 4 bases, and 12 bases lay in between. The CDR3 protein is CASSISDRSTGELFF. The CDR3 DNA follows: TGTGCCAGTAGTATTTCTGACAGGAGCACCGGGGAGCTGTTTTTT.

This clonotype was detected ten times or more. V gene TRBV20-1 combines with J gene TRBJ2-3; the match to TRBD2 covers 9 bases. CDR1 and CDR2 from the germline V gene are DFQATT and SNEGSKA (reference sequence). V gave up 8 bases and J gave up 2 bases; unmatched junction bases: 11. The CDR3 has 15 residues. The CDR3 sequence is CSTGERGAVTDTQYF. Written as DNA, the CDR3 is TGCAGTACCGGGGAGCGGGGGGCGGTCACAGATACGCAGTATTTT.

This chain links TRBV6-5 with TRBJ2-1, with TRBD2 matching over 8 bases. The germline gives CDR1 MNHEY, CDR2 SVGAGI. This CDR3 has 13 residues. V gave up 7 bases and J gave up 8 bases; unmatched junction bases: 7. CDR3 sequence (DNA): TGTGCCAGCACCCGGCCGGGGGGGGATGAGCAGTTCTTC. Translated: CASTRPGGDEQFF.

This clonotype was observed many times. In nucleotides, the CDR3 is TGTGCCAGCAGAAGCACAGGGGGTTATGGCTACACCTTC. Translated: CASRSTGGYGYTF. The chain is built from TRBV6-1 and TRBJ1-2; 8 bases are shared with TRBD1. The CDR3 covers 13 residues. Trimming took 6 bases from V and 5 from J; bases not matched to a gene: 5. The germline CDR1 and CDR2 sequences are MNHNS and SASEGT.

This clonotype occurred many times. The chain couples TRBV7-6 to TRBJ2-5; D is uncertain. V lost 5 bases and J lost 4, with 14 bases in between. Per the germline V gene, CDR1 is SGHVS and CDR2 is FNYEAQ. The CDR3 runs to 14 residues. CDR3 DNA sequence: TGTGCCAGCAGCCTCCCCTGGGCCGTAGAGACCCAGTACTTC. It yields the protein CASSLPWAVETQYF.

Many counts were recorded for this clonotype. CDR3 sequence: CASSPKTDRVGEAFF. DNA for the CDR3: TGTGCCAGCAGCCCTAAAACGGACAGGGTCGGTGAAGCTTTCTTT. The chain links TRBV7-3 to TRBJ1-1; 8 nucleotides agree with TRBD1. This CDR3 spans 15 amino acids. V was pared by 5 bases and J by 7 bases, with 12 bases of the junction left unmatched. Per the germline V gene, CDR1 is SGHTA and CDR2 is FQGTGA.

This clonotype was detected many times. The V call is TRBV18, the J call TRBJ2-7, with D perhaps assigned TRBD1 or TRBD2 (5 bases each). CDR1 KGHSH and CDR2 LQKENI come from the germline V gene. V lost 7 bases and J 2 bases, leaving 12 bases between the germline ends. The CDR3 runs 13 residues. The CDR3 region has the DNA TGTGCCAGCTTCCAACGGGGACCCTACGAGCAGTACTTC. This encodes CASFQRGPYEQYF.

The chain links TRBV11-2 to TRBJ2-3; D may be TRBD1 (6 bases). The CDR3 covers 13 residues. Trimming shortened V by 4 bases and J by 5 bases, and 10 bases separated the two germline ends. Germline values: CDR1 SGHAT, CDR2 FQNNGV. The CDR3 region is CASSYQGIDTQYF. CDR3 DNA sequence: TGTGCCAGCAGCTACCAGGGGATAGATACGCAGTATTTT.

This clonotype was found many times. The rearrangement joins TRBV11-2 to TRBJ2-3, with 11 positions matching TRBD2. The V segment lost 5 bases and the J segment 0 bases; nucleotides outside the gene matches: 7. Germline V gives CDR1 SGHAT, CDR2 FQNNGV. This CDR3 has 17 amino acids. This chain's CDR3 is CASSPRLAGLSTDTQYF. The CDR3 coding sequence is TGTGCCAGCAGCCCTCGACTAGCGGGGCTAAGCACAGATACGCAGTATTTT.

A word on this clonotype: A much larger clone lies a single base off, so this may be a read error. The chain links TRBV7-3 to TRBJ2-3, with 13 bases aligning to TRBD2. This CDR3 is 15 amino acids long. The germline V gene has CDR1 SGHTA and CDR2 FQGTGA. The CDR3 DNA sequence: TGTACCAGCAGCCGCGGGACTAGCGGGATAGATACGCAGTATTTT. The encoded protein is CTSSRGTSGIDTQYF.

In its sample, this clonotype was seen a few times. The CDR3 bases are TGTGCCAGCAGCGAGCGGGGGGGCCTCTACAATGAGCAGTTCTTC. The encoded protein is CASSERGGLYNEQFF. This chain links TRBV7-9 with TRBJ2-1; 10 bases line up with TRBD2. The CDR3 is 15 amino acids. The junction had 4 bases not matched to a gene; V was cut back by 5 bases and J by 3 bases. In germline, CDR1 is SEHNR, CDR2 FQNEAQ (reference sequence).

A remark on this clonotype: A read error may produce the germline difference seen at one junction end. V and J are TRBV19 and TRBJ1-2; 8 bases match TRBD1. CDR3 length: 17 residues. CDR1 and CDR2 from the germline V gene are LNHDA and SQIVND (reference sequence). The CDR3 protein is CACSIDHPTGAVYGYTF. The CDR3 DNA reads as TGTGCCTGTAGTATAGATCACCCGACAGGGGCTGTCTATGGCTACACCTTC.

The sample holds many counts of this clonotype. This rearrangement joins TRBV20-1 to TRBJ2-5, with D unresolved. Germline values: CDR1 DFQATT, CDR2 SNEGSKA (reference sequence). The CDR3 totals 14 residues. V gave up 6 bases and J gave up 5 bases, with 19 bases separating them. The CDR3 reads CSAGSGFEAETQYF. The CDR3 nucleotides are TGCAGTGCGGGCAGTGGGTTTGAGGCGGAGACCCAGTACTTC.